The 17 T cell receptor beta chains in this list originate from one sample, sequenced in a study of PD-L1 blockade in urothelial cancer. Only in-frame clones appear in the TCRdb table, and some are missing; sequencing was by immunoSEQ multiplex PCR. The sample has around 40,000 clones; 80% to 90% are singletons. The sequences come from PBMCs, collected around atezolizumab (anti-PD-L1) treatment. Receptors originate from a man between 60 and 70 years old with urothelial cancer.

This chain connects TRBV2 to TRBJ2-2; D is possibly TRBD1 (6 bases). The CDR3 is made up of 15 amino acids. Germline V gene lookup returns CDR1 SNHLY and CDR2 FYNNEI. V gave up 5 bases and J gave up 3 bases, with 13 bases separating them. The CDR3 DNA reads TGTGCCAGCAGTACAGGGCCAGCCGACACCGGGGAGCTGTTTTTT. Translated, it gives CASSTGPADTGELFF.

V and J are TRBV5-1 and TRBJ1-2; maybe TRBD1 (6 bases). V was trimmed by 3 bases and J by 3 bases, leaving 15 bases between them. The CDR3 covers 15 residues. CDR1 SGHRS and CDR2 YFSETQ come from the germline V gene. The DNA for the CDR3 is TGCGCCAGCAGCTCACAGGGTCAGGGAGACTATGGCTACACCTTC. This sequence encodes CASSSQGQGDYGYTF.

The CDR3 DNA follows: TGTGCCAGCAGCTTAGGGACTAGCGGCAATGAGCAGTTCTTC. Translated, it gives CASSLGTSGNEQFF. The V gene is TRBV11-1, the J gene TRBJ2-1; 10 bases are a match to TRBD2. CDR1 SGHAT and CDR2 FQDESV come from the germline V gene (reference sequence). After removal of 1 base from V and 6 bases from J, the junction contained 0 bases not matched to a gene. This CDR3 comprises 14 residues.

This clone was seen a single time. The chain uses TRBV5-1 and TRBJ2-5; D possibly corresponds to TRBD1 (6 bases). Looked up from germline, CDR1 is SGHRS and CDR2 is YFSETQ. The CDR3 spans 14 residues. Trimming removed 0 bases at V and 5 bases at J, with 11 bases between. CDR3 nucleotide sequence: TGCGCCAGCAGCTTGGGGACAGTAGGGGAGACCCAGTACTTC. Its protein product is CASSLGTVGETQYF.

The chain uses TRBV28 and TRBJ2-1; 7 bases map to TRBD2. V shed 7 bases, J shed 0 bases, and the junction held 6 bases outside the gene matches. Germline V lookup: CDR1 MDHEN, CDR2 SYDVKM. The CDR3 has 15 amino acids. The CDR3 protein is CASTGGGSSYNEQFF. CDR3 coding DNA: TGTGCCAGCACTGGGGGGGGAAGCTCCTACAATGAGCAGTTCTTC.

This clone was picked up one time. V is TRBV7-2 and J is TRBJ2-1; 7 bases match TRBD1. Germline V gene data show CDR1 as SGHTA and CDR2 as FQGNSA. Germline trimming cut 2 bases from V and 6 bases from J; bases unmatched to any gene: 4. The CDR3 runs to 14 residues. Here the CDR3 reads CASSLYRGVNEQFF. The CDR3 DNA follows: TGTGCCAGCAGCTTATACAGGGGAGTCAATGAGCAGTTCTTC.

The V gene is TRBV27, the J gene TRBJ1-5; D may be TRBD1 (5 bases). Trimming stripped 5 bases from V and 8 bases from J, with 16 bases between. The germline V gene has CDR1 MNHEY and CDR2 SMNVEV (reference sequence). CDR3 length equals 14 residues. CDR3 in amino acids: CASSPRGLHEPQHF. The CDR3 DNA follows: TGTGCCAGCAGTCCGCGGGGACTGCACGAGCCCCAGCATTTT.

V gene TRBV19 combines with J gene TRBJ1-5; D call uncertain. CDR3 length: 12 amino acids. V gave up 4 bases and J gave up 4 bases, with 5 bases separating them. The V gene's germline CDR1 is LNHDA and CDR2 SQIVND (reference sequence). CDR3 bases: TGTGCCAGTAGTACCGGGAATCAGCCCCAGCATTTT. It translates to CASSTGNQPQHF.

V gene TRBV6-4 combines with J gene TRBJ1-4; D not resolved. This CDR3 has 17 amino acids. With 2 bases removed from V and 5 bases from J, the gap between germline ends came to 18 bases. Germline V gene data show CDR1 as MRHNA and CDR2 as SNTAGT. CDR3 bases: TGTGCCAGCAGTGACGTAAGACACCTTAAATCCAATGAAAAACTGTTTTTT. It yields the protein CASSDVRHLKSNEKLFF.

The chain has TRBV28 and TRBJ1-1, with 8 bases lining up with TRBD1. The CDR3 length is 15 residues. Trimming took 2 bases from V and 1 from J; bases not matched to a gene: 3. From germline, CDR1 is MDHEN and CDR2 SYDVKM. The CDR3 here is CASSLPGTGNTEAFF. In DNA form, the CDR3 reads TGTGCCAGCAGTTTACCCGGGACAGGGAACACTGAAGCTTTCTTT.

This clone appeared once. The chain links TRBV4-1 to TRBJ1-2, with unresolved D. Germline CDR1 reads MGHRA; CDR2 reads YSYEKL. Deletions cut 0 bases from V and 2 bases from J, with 7 bases between. The CDR3 length is 14 residues. The CDR3 sequence is CASSQDNRNYGYTF. DNA of the CDR3: TGCGCCAGCAGCCAAGATAACAGAAACTATGGCTACACCTTC.

Concerning this clone itself: The same CDR3 can be traced to other DNA sequences in this sample. The rearrangement uses TRBV2 and TRBJ1-4; tentatively, D is TRBD1 (5 bases). This CDR3 region has 14 residues. Trimming left V 4 bases short and J 3 bases short, with 9 bases between. Germline loops: CDR1 SNHLY, CDR2 FYNNEI. This chain's CDR3 is CASSVGGANEKLFF. CDR3 coding DNA: TGTGCCAGCAGTGTCGGGGGGGCTAATGAAAAACTGTTTTTT.

The chain links TRBV10-2 to TRBJ2-3; 14 nucleotides match TRBD2. From germline, CDR1 is WSHSY and CDR2 SAAADI. The CDR3 length is 14 residues. J lost 11 bases, V lost 4 bases, and 5 bases had no gene match. As DNA, the CDR3 is TGCGCCAGCAGTGTGACTAGCGGGGGGGCACAGCAGTATTTT. Encoded protein: CASSVTSGGAQQYF.

The chain carries TRBV28 and TRBJ2-7; D gene unclear. Germline CDR1 MDHEN, CDR2 SYDVKM. The V and J ends lost 5 bases and 2 bases respectively, with 7 bases between them. The CDR3 consists of 12 residues. This CDR3 reads CASSTTPYEQYF. The CDR3 DNA sequence: TGTGCCAGCAGTACTACACCCTACGAGCAGTACTTC.

The chain has TRBV4-2 and TRBJ1-6, with no clear D. CDR1 is LGHNA and CDR2 is YNFKEQ in the germline V gene. V lost 0 bases and J lost 10, with 16 bases in between. The CDR3 is 16 amino acids. The CDR3 region is CASSQDFTANISPLHF. For the CDR3, the DNA is TGTGCCAGCAGCCAAGATTTTACAGCAAATATATCACCCCTCCACTTT.

This sequence joins TRBV11-2 and TRBJ2-1; 9 nucleotides line up with TRBD2. The trim removed 5 bases at V and 10 bases at J, leaving 12 bases unmatched. Germline V gene lookup returns CDR1 SGHAT and CDR2 FQNNGV. This CDR3 spans 15 amino acids. The CDR3, as DNA: TGTGCCAGCAGCCCTCTTGCGGGAGGGCCGGGGGAGCAGTTCTTC. Translation: CASSPLAGGPGEQFF.

This chain uses TRBV27 with TRBJ1-5; D not certain. V lost 6 bases to trimming and J lost 0 bases, with 12 bases between them. Germline V gene lookup returns CDR1 MNHEY and CDR2 SMNVEV (reference sequence). This CDR3 is built from 15 residues. The CDR3 region has the DNA TGTGCCAGCAGAGCAAGTCCCGATAGCAATCAGCCCCAGCATTTT. Its translation: CASRASPDSNQPQHF.